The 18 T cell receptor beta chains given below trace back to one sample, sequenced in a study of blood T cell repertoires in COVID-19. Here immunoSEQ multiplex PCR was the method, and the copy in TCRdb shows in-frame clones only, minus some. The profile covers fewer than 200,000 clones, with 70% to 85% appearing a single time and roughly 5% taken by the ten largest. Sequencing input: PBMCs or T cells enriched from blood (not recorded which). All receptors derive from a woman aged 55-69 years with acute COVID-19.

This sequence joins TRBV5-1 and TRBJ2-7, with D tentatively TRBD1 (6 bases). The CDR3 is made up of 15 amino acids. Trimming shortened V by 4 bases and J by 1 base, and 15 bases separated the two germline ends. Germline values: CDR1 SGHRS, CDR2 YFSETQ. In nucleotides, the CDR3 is TGCGCCAGCAGCCCCGGACAGCCTCATTCCTACGAGCAGTACTTC. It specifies CASSPGQPHSYEQYF.

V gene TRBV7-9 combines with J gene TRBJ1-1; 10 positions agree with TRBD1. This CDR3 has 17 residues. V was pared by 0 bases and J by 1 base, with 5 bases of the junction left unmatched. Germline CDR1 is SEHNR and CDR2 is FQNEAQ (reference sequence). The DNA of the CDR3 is TGTGCCAGCAGCTTAGCGCCGTGGGACAGGGGGAACACTGAAGCTTTCTTT. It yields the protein CASSLAPWDRGNTEAFF.

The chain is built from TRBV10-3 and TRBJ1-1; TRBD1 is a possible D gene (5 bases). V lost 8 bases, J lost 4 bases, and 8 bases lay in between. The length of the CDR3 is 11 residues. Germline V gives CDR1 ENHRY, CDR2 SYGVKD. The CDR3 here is CAIGGGTEAFF. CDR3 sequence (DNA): TGTGCCATCGGGGGGGGCACTGAAGCTTTCTTT.

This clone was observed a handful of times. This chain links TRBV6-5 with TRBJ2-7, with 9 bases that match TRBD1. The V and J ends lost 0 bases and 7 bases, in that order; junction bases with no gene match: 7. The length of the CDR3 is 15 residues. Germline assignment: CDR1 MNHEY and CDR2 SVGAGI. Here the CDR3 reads CASSYSGTGTREQYV. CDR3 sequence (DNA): TGTGCCAGCAGTTACTCTGGGACAGGGACGAGGGAGCAGTACGTC.

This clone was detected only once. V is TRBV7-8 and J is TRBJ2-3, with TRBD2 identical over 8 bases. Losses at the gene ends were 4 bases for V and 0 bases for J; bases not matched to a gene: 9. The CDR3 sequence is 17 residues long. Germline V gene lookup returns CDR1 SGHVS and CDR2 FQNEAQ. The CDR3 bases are TGTGCCAGCAGCTCCCCCCGGGGCGGGGGGAGCACAGATACGCAGTATTTT. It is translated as CASSSPRGGGSTDTQYF.

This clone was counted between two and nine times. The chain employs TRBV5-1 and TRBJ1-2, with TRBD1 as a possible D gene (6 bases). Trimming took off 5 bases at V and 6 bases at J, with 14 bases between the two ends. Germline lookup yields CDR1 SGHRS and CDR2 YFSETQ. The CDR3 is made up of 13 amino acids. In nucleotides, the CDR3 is TGCGCCAGCAGGTACAGGGAGAGCGATGGCTACACCTTC. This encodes CASRYRESDGYTF.

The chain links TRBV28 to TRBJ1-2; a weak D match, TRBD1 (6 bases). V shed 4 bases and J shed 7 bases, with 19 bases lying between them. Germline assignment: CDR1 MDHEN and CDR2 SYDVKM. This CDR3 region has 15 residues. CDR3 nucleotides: TGTGCCAGCAGTTCCAATCCAGGGGAAGTTCGTGGCTACACCTTC. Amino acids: CASSSNPGEVRGYTF.

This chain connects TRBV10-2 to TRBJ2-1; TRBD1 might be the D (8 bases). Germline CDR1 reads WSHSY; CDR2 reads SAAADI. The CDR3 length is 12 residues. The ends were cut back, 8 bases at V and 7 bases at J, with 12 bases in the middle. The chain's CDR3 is CASLQGGNEQFF. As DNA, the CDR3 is TGCGCCAGCCTACAGGGGGGGAATGAGCAGTTCTTC.

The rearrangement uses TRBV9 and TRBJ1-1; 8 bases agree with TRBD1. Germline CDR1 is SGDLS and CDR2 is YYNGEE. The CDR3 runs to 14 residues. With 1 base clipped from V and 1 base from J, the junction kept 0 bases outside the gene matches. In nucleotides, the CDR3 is TGTGCCAGCAGCGTAACAGGGGGGAACACTGAAGCTTTCTTT. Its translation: CASSVTGGNTEAFF.

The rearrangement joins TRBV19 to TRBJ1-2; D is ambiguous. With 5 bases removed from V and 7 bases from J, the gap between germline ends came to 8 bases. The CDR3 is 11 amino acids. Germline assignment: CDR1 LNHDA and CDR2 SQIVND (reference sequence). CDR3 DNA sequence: TGTGCCAGTAGTGGAGGGTCTGGCTACACCTTC. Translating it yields CASSGGSGYTF.

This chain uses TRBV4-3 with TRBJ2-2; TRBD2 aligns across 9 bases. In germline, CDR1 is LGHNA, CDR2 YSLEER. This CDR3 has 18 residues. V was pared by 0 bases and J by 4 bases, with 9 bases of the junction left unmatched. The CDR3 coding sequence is TGCGCCAGCAGCCAAGATATCCTAGCGGGATCAGGCACCGGGGAGCTGTTTTTT. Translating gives CASSQDILAGSGTGELFF.

CDR3 bases: TGTGCCAGCAGCCCTCGGACAGGGACCTACAATGAGCAGTTCTTC. Protein: CASSPRTGTYNEQFF. V usage is TRBV7-2 and J usage is TRBJ2-1; the match to TRBD1 covers 8 bases. Germline-derived CDR1 and CDR2 are SGHTA and FQGNSA. The V segment lost 5 bases and the J segment 2 bases; nucleotides outside the gene matches: 5. The CDR3 extends over 15 amino acids.

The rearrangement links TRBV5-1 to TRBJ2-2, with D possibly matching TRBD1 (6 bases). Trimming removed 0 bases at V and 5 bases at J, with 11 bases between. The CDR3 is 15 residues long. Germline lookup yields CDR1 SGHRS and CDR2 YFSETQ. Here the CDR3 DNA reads TGCGCCAGCAGCTTGGATGGGGGCTCAACCGGGGAGCTGTTTTTT. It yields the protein CASSLDGGSTGELFF.

CDR3 sequence (DNA): TGTGCTAGTGGTTTCCCTGACAGGTCTTATGGCTACACCTTC. Translation gives CASGFPDRSYGYTF. The chain couples TRBV12-5 to TRBJ1-2, with D possibly being TRBD1 (6 bases). V lost 3 bases, J lost 5 bases, and 13 bases lay in between. Germline values: CDR1 LGHNT, CDR2 FRNRAP. The CDR3 is made up of 14 amino acids.

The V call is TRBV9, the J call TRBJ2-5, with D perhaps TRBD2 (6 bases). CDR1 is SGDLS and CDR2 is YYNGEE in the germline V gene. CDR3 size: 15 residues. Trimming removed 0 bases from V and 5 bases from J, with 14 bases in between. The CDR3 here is CASSVGGVRWETQYF. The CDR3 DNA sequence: TGTGCCAGCAGCGTAGGGGGGGTCAGATGGGAGACCCAGTACTTC.

Here the CDR3 reads CAISESSGAGEKLFF. The CDR3 DNA reads TGTGCCATCAGTGAGTCGAGCGGAGCCGGTGAAAAACTGTTTTTT. This chain connects TRBV10-3 to TRBJ1-4; the D is unclear. V dropped 0 bases and J dropped 7 bases, with 12 bases sitting between them. The CDR3 consists of 15 residues. Germline V gene lookup returns CDR1 ENHRY and CDR2 SYGVKD.

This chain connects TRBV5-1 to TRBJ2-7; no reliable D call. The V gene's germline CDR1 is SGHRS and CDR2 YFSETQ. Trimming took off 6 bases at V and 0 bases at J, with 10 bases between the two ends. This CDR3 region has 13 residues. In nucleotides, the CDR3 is TGCGCCAGCAATGAGGATGACTCCTACGAGCAGTACTTC. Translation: CASNEDDSYEQYF.

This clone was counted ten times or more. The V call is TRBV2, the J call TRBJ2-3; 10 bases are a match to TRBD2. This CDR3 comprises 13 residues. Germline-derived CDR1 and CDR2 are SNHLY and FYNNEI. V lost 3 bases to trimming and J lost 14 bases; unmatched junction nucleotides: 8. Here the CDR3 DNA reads TGTGCCAGCAGTGATACTAGCGGGGTTAGGCCGTATTTT. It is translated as CASSDTSGVRPYF. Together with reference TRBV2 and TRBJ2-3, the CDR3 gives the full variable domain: EPEVTQTPSHQVTQMGQEVILRCVPISNHLYFYWYRQILGQKVEFLVSFYNNEISEKSEIFDDQFSVERPDGSNFTLKIRSTKLEDSAMYFCASSDTSGVRPYFGPGTRLTVL.